The 4 T cell receptor beta chains below were found in one sample sequenced in a study of T cells in women clearing cervical HPV infection. This table comes from immunoSEQ multiplex PCR, and its TCRdb copy is limited to in-frame clones, with some not included. The sample table sets out 30,000 to 35,000 clones. The material sequenced was blood buffy coat. The source of these receptors is a woman aged 18 to 75 with a cervical HPV16 infection that either progressed to CIN3+ or cleared (not recorded which).

About this clone itself: Mismatch with germline at one junction end may stem from a read error. The read halts 3 residues ahead of the CDR3 end, with the missing end drawn from the germline J gene. The rearrangement links TRBV5-4 to TRBJ2-1, with TRBD2 matching over 8 bases. The CDR3 length is 15 residues. The germline CDR1 and CDR2 sequences are SGHNT and YYREEE (reference sequence). CDR3 amino acids: CASTLGGRSGDEQFF. Incomplete CDR3 DNA: TGTGCCAGCACCTTGGGCGGGAGGAGTGGGGATGAG. The full variable domain, in which reference TRBV5-4 and TRBJ2-1 provide the parts outside the CDR3, is ETGVTQSPTHLIKTRGQQVTLRCSSQSGHNTVSWYQQALGQGPQFIFQYYREEENGRGNFPPRFSGLQFPNYSSELNVNALELDDSALYLCASTLGGRSGDEQFFGPGTRLTVL.

Note on this clone: From the germline J gene comes the end of the CDR3, since the read stops 3 residues before it. The genes are TRBV18 and TRBJ1-2; maybe TRBD1 (6 bases). The CDR3 sequence is 14 residues long. The V and J ends lost 3 bases and 4 bases respectively, with 12 bases between them. Germline V gene sequence: CDR1 KGHSH, CDR2 LQKENI. The chain's CDR3 is CASSPADSPYGYTF. The CDR3 bases that were read are TGTGCCAGCTCACCTGCGGACAGTCCCTATGGC.

Comment on this clone: From the germline J gene comes the end of the CDR3, since the read stops 3 residues before it. The J gene is TRBJ1-1, the V gene TRBV2; D ambiguous. Trimming removed 4 bases from V and 1 base from J, with 4 bases in between. Germline V lookup: CDR1 SNHLY, CDR2 FYNNEI. The length of the CDR3 is 12 residues. The CDR3 spells CASSARNTEAFF. CDR3 bases read: TGTGCCAGCAGTGCCAGGAACACTGAA. Full variable domain (outside the CDR3, taken from reference TRBV2 and TRBJ1-1): EPEVTQTPSHQVTQMGQEVILRCVPISNHLYFYWYRQILGQKVEFLVSFYNNEISEKSEIFDDQFSVERPDGSNFTLKIRSTKLEDSAMYFCASSARNTEAFFGQGTRLTVV.

Of note for this clone: The CDR3 end is not reached by the read, which stops 3 residues before it; the germline J gene fills it in. This chain links TRBV20-1 with TRBJ2-1; D is possibly TRBD1 or TRBD2 (5 bases each). This CDR3 contains 15 residues. V was clipped by 3 bases and J by 4 bases, with 16 bases between them. Germline V CDR1 and CDR2: DFQATT, SNEGSKA (reference sequence). CDR3 bases read: TGCAGTGCTAGGAGGGGTCGTAGGGAGTACAATGAG. It codes for CSARRGRREYNE. The complete CDR3 protein is CSARRGRREYNEQFF.